Following are 5 T cell receptor beta chains from one sample sequenced in a study of blood T cell repertoires in COVID-19. Method: immunoSEQ multiplex PCR; TCRdb's copy keeps in-frame clones and lacks some. The profile covers 100,000 or so clones, with 85% to 95% appearing a single time and 5.7% taken by the ten largest. The sample comprised peripheral blood. The receptors were gathered from a man aged 45 to 65 with active COVID-19.

The genes are TRBV5-1 and TRBJ2-1, with 9 bases matching TRBD2. CDR1 and CDR2 from the germline V gene are SGHRS and YFSETQ. The CDR3 is 18 residues long. After removal of 0 bases from V and 2 bases from J, the junction contained 9 bases not matched to a gene. This CDR3 reads CASSLGSREGLAYNEQFF. In DNA, the CDR3 is TGCGCCAGCAGCTTGGGGTCGCGGGAGGGCCTCGCCTACAATGAGCAGTTCTTC.

This clone was counted a few times. The chain employs TRBV9 and TRBJ2-7; 9 nucleotides line up with TRBD1. The CDR3 is 15 amino acids. The J segment lost 1 base and the V segment lost 3 bases, leaving 5 bases of the junction unmatched. Germline V gene data show CDR1 as SGDLS and CDR2 as YYNGEE. The CDR3 is CASSEMGQGSYEQYF. DNA for the CDR3: TGTGCCAGCAGCGAAATGGGACAGGGTTCCTACGAGCAGTACTTC.

The CDR3 coding sequence is TGTGCCAGCAGCTTATTGCAGGCCGACCAGCCCCAGCATTTT. As protein: CASSLLQADQPQHF. The chain carries TRBV5-6 and TRBJ1-5; no clear D. Germline V gene data show CDR1 as SGHDT and CDR2 as YYEEEE. The V end lost 2 bases, the J end lost 7 bases, and 13 bases lay between the germline ends. This CDR3 is 14 amino acids long.

The chain carries TRBV7-9 and TRBJ2-2; D ambiguous. This CDR3 has 14 residues. V shed 2 bases and J shed 3 bases, with 7 bases lying between them. The germline gives CDR1 SEHNR, CDR2 FQNEAQ (reference sequence). CDR3 loop: CASSLNSDTGELFF. The CDR3 DNA reads TGTGCCAGCAGCTTAAACAGTGACACCGGGGAGCTGTTTTTT.

The rearrangement joins TRBV21-1 to TRBJ2-1; whether TRBD2, the table's D call, matches the DNA was not checked. TRBV21-1 is a pseudogene segment. The CDR3 extends over 19 amino acids. The DNA for the CDR3 is TGTGCCAGCAGCAAACCGATCCATAGCGGGGAACAATATAGCAATGAGCAGTTCTTC. Its translation: CASSKPIHSGEQYSNEQFF.